This T cell receptor beta chain was retrieved from a study of OX40 agonist ivuxolimab in advanced cancers. Sequencing used immunoSEQ multiplex PCR; TCRdb keeps in-frame clones, though not all of them. This table holds under 80,000 clones, about 91% found once. Germline V gives CDR1 MDHEN, CDR2 SYDVKM. V lost 2 bases, J lost 3 bases, and 13 bases lay in between. This CDR3 region has 16 residues. The clonotype was recovered from an adult with an advanced solid tumor such as melanoma, head and neck, liver or kidney cancer. This sample comprised CD4+ or CD8+ T cells sorted from blood, obtained in a trial of the OX40 agonist ivuxolimab. The chain combines TRBV28 with TRBJ2-2, with TRBD1 as a possible D gene (6 bases). The CDR3 sequence: CASSLHREDDTGELFF. The CDR3 bases are TGTGCCAGCAGTTTACACAGGGAAGATGACACCGGGGAGCTGTTTTTT.